A selection of T cell receptor beta chains follows, all from one sample in a study of vaccination and CD4 T cells after COVID-19. TCRdb re-derived calls from the PCR reads in MiXCR, one entry per CDR3 protein. Among some 12,000 distinct CDR3 sequences listed, about 29% were seen once. Their target antigens are unknown. Sequencing was performed on cultured CD4+ T cells from blood. These receptors originate from a human donor with COVID-19. CDR3s include the opening cysteine and the closing phenylalanine or tryptophan. The order of the fields is J gene, V gene, D gene, clone size, CDR3 DNA, CDR3 protein. A D gene is named only where the DNA matches it firmly. Rows may omit the clone size; those that give it use once, few, many or a size class.

>TRBJ2-7|TRBV7-2|.|few
TGTGCCAGCAGCTTAGCGGGCAGGGCTTCCTACGAGCAGTACTTC
CASSLAGRASYEQYF
>TRBJ2-3|TRBV6-2/TRBV6-3|TRBD1|.
TGTGCCAGCAGAGACAGGGATAGCACAGATACGCAGTATTTT
CASRDRDSTDTQYF
>TRBJ2-3|TRBV20-1|.|few
TGCAGTGCTAGGTTCGGGAATACGCAGTATTTT
CSARFGNTQYF
>TRBJ1-5|TRBV30|.|.
TGTGCCTGGTCACACGCGGGGAATCAGCCCCAGCATTTT
CAWSHAGNQPQHF
>TRBJ2-7|TRBV7-2|.|.
TGTGCCAGCAGCTTAGTTCAGGGTGTGGGGTACGAGCAGTACTTC
CASSLVQGVGYEQYF
>TRBJ1-2|TRBV2|TRBD1|few
TGTGCCAGCAGAGCCAGGACAGGGACTCATCGTGGCTACACCTTC
CASRARTGTHRGYTF
>TRBJ1-1|TRBV5-1|TRBD1|few
TGCGCCAGCTCCTTAACCGGGACAGGGAACACTGAAGCTTTCTTT
CASSLTGTGNTEAFF
>TRBJ2-5|TRBV4-3|.|.
TGCGCCAGCAGCCAAGAAAGGGGGGGGACCCAGTACTTC
CASSQERGGTQYF
>TRBJ1-1|TRBV19|.|.
TGTGCCAGTATCCGGTGGGCTGAAGCTTTCTTT
CASIRWAEAFF
>TRBJ2-4|TRBV20-1|.|.
TGCAGTGCTAGAGCCGGCGGGCTGGCTTGGGCCGAAAACATTCAGTACTTC
CSARAGGLAWAENIQYF
>TRBJ1-4|TRBV2|TRBD1|once
TGTGCCAGCAACGAACAGGGGCCTAATGAAAAACTGTTTTTT
CASNEQGPNEKLFF
>TRBJ2-3|TRBV7-2|.|few
TGTGCCAGCAGCCACACAGATACGCAGTATTTT
CASSHTDTQYF
>TRBJ2-5|TRBV7-9|.|.
TGTGCCAGCAGGCCCCCCCGCGGGACCCAACAAGAGACCCAGTACTTC
CASRPPRGTQQETQYF
>TRBJ2-2|TRBV7-9|TRBD2|.
TGTGCCAGCAGCTTAAAGCGGGGCCTGAACACCGGGGAGCTGTTTTTT
CASSLKRGLNTGELFF
>TRBJ1-1|TRBV19|.|few
TGTGCCAGTAGTGCCCCAGGGATAAGGAAGACTGAAGCTTTCTTT
CASSAPGIRKTEAFF
>TRBJ2-2|TRBV7-8|.|.
TGTGCCAGCAGCTCCCGGGCCGTGAACACCGGGGAGCTGTTTTTT
CASSSRAVNTGELFF
>TRBJ1-2|TRBV6-1|.|few
TGTGCCAGCAGTGGGGACAACGCCAGGGGCTACACCTTC
CASSGDNARGYTF
>TRBJ1-1|TRBV25-1|.|.
TGTGCCAGTAAGGGATTGCGTTCGACTGAAGCTTTCTTT
CASKGLRSTEAFF
>TRBJ2-7|TRBV11-3|.|.
TGTGCCAGCAGCCCCTCGGGGCAGGGAAACTACGAGCAGTACTTC
CASSPSGQGNYEQYF
>TRBJ1-2|TRBV20-1|.|medium-sized
TGCAGTGCTAGAATCCTAGGATCCAGCTATGGCTACACCTTC
CSARILGSSYGYTF
>TRBJ1-1|TRBV20-1|.|few
TGCAGTGCTAGAGCCGCGGGGACACAGACCGCTTCGAACACTGAAGCTTTCTTT
CSARAAGTQTASNTEAFF
>TRBJ2-2|TRBV6-1|.|.
TGTGCCAGCAGTGAAAGGGGGGGAGCGAACACCGGGGAGCTGTTTTTT
CASSERGGANTGELFF